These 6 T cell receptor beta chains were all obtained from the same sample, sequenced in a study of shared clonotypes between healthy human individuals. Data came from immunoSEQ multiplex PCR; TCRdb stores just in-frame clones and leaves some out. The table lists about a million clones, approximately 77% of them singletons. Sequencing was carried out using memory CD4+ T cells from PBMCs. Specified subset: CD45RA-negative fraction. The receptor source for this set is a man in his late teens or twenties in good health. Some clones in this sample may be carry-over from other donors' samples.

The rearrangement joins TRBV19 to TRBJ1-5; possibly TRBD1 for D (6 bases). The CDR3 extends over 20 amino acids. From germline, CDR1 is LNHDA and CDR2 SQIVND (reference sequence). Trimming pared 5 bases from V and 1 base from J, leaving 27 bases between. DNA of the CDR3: TGTGCCAGTAGTCCGGGGGCCAAACCGAAAGGCCCTTTGAGCAATCAGCCCCAGCATTTT. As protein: CASSPGAKPKGPLSNQPQHF.

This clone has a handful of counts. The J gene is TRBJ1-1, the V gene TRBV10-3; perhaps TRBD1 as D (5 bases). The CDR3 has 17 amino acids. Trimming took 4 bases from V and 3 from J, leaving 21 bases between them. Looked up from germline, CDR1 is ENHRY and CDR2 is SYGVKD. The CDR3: CAISARGGEDRDTEAFF. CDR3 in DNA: TGTGCCATCAGTGCCCGGGGAGGGGAGGATAGAGACACTGAAGCTTTCTTT.

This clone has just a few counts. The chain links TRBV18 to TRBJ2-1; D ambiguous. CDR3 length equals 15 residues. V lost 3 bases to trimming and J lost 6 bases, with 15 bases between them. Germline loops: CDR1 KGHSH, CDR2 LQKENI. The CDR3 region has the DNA TGTGCCAGCTCACCGGGCGGATCCCTACCCAATGAGCAGTTCTTC. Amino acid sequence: CASSPGGSLPNEQFF.

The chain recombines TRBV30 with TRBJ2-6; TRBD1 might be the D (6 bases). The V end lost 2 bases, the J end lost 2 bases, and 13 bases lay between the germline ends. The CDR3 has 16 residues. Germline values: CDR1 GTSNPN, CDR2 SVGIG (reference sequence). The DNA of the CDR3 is TGTGCCTGGAGTCACAGGGATGTGGCTGGGGCCAACGTCCTGACTTTC. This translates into CAWSHRDVAGANVLTF.

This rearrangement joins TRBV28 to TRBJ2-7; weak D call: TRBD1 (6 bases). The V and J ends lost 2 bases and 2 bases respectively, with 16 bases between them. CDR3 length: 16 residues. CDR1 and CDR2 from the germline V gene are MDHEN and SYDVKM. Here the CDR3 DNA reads TGTGCCAGCAGTTTAGGGAGCGCAGGGGATACCTACGAGCAGTACTTC. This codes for CASSLGSAGDTYEQYF.

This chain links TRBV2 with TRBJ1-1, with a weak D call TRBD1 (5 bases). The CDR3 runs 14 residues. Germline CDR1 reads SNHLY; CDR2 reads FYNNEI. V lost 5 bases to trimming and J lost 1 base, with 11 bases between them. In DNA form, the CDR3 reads TGTGCCAGCAGTAAGGGGTATGAGAACACTGAAGCTTTCTTT. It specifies CASSKGYENTEAFF. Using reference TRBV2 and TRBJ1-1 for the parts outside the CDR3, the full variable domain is EPEVTQTPSHQVTQMGQEVILRCVPISNHLYFYWYRQILGQKVEFLVSFYNNEISEKSEIFDDQFSVERPDGSNFTLKIRSTKLEDSAMYFCASSKGYENTEAFFGQGTRLTVV.